What follows describes a single T cell receptor beta chain. Authors' analysis steps: How many nucleated cells were present was estimated from reference gene primer amplification. The repertoire was sequenced with immunoSEQ multiplex PCR; TCRdb's copy has only in-frame clones and lacks some. D and trimming were read from the DNA, whereas the V and J calls and clone size are those reported in that table. The sample shows approximately 150,000 clones, roughly 82% of them seen only once. This entry is derived from a study of blood T cell repertoires in COVID-19. The wider study: Acute and convalescent COVID-19 specimens originated in the United States, Italy and Spain. T cells, B-cell-depleted T cells, or PBMCs supplied cDNA or gDNA.

Sample: peripheral blood. This sequence was found in a woman in her 70s with acute or convalescent COVID-19.

CDR3 residues: CASSLRTSGGETQYF. CDR3 nucleotides: TGTGCCAGCAGCTTAAGGACTAGCGGGGGGGAGACCCAGTACTTC. This chain joins TRBV7-9 and TRBJ2-5; 14 nucleotides line up with TRBD2. V gave up 2 bases and J gave up 5 bases; unmatched junction bases: 1. In germline, CDR1 is SEHNR, CDR2 FQNEAQ (reference sequence). The CDR3 consists of 15 residues.